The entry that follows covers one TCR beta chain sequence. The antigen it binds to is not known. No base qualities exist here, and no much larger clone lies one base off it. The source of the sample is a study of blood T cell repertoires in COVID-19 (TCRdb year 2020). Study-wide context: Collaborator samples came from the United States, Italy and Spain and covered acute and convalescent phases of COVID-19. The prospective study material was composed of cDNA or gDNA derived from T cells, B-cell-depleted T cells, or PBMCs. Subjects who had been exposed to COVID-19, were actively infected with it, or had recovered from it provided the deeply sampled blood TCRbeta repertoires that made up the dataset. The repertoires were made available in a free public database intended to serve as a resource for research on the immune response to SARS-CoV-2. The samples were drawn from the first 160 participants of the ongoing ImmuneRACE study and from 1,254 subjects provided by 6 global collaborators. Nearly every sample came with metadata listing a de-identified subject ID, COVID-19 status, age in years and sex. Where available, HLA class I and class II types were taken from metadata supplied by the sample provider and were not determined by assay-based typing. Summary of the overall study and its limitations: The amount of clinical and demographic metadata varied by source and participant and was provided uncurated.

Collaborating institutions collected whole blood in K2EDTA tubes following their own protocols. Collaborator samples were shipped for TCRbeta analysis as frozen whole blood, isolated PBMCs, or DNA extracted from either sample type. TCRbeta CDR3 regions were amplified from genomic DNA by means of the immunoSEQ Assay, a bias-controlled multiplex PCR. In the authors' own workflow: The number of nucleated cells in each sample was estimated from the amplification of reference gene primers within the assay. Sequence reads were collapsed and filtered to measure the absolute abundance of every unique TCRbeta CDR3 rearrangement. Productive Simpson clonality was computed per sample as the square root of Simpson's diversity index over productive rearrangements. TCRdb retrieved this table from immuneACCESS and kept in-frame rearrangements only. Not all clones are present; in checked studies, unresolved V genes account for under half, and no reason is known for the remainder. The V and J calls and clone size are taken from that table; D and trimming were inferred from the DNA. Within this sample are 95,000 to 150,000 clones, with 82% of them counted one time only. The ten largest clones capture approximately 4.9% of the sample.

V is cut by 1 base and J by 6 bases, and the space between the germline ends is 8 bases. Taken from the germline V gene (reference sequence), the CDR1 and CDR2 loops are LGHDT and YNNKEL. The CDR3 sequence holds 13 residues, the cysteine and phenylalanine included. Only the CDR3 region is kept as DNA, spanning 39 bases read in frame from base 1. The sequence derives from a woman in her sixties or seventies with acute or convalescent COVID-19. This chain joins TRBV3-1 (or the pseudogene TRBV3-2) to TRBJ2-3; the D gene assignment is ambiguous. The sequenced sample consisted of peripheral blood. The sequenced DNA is TGTGCCAGCAGCCAAGTTGGTAGCGATACGCAGTATTTT. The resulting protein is CASSQVGSDTQYF.